This TCR beta chain was identified during a study of blood T cell repertoires in COVID-19. This clone was picked up a small number of times. Before being deemed recovered, Cohort 3 donors had two negative PCRs, clearance, or symptom resolution. Original data processing: The assay estimated nucleated cells by amplifying reference gene primers. Measured with immunoSEQ multiplex PCR; TCRdb has only the in-frame clones, and not every one. V and J calls and clone size come straight from that table; D and trimming were deduced from the DNA. Found here are fewer than 350,000 clones, around 90% of them singletons; the top ten hold approximately 5.5%. V was cut by 4 bases and J by 9 bases, with 12 bases left in between. Germline V lookup: CDR1 SEHNR, CDR2 FQNEAQ (reference sequence). The CDR3 consists of 12 residues.

The sequenced material came from PBMCs or T cells enriched from blood (not recorded which). The chain employs TRBV7-9 and TRBJ1-1; the D is unclear. This sequence was found in a man in his fifties or sixties who had recovered from COVID-19. DNA of the CDR3: TGTGCCAGCAGCTCTCTCCTACTGCAAGCTTTCTTT. Translated, it gives CASSSLLLQAFF.